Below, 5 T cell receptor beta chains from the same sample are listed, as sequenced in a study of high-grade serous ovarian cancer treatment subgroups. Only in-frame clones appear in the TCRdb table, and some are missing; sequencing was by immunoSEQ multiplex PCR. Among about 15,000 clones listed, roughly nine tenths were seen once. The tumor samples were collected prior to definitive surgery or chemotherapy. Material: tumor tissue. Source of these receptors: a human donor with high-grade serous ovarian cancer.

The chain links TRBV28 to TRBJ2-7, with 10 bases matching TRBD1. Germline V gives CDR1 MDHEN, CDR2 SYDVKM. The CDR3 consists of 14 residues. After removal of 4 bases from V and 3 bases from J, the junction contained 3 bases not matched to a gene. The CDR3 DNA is TGTGCCAGCAGTTCTGGACAGGGGGTCTACGAGCAGTACTTC. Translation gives CASSSGQGVYEQYF.

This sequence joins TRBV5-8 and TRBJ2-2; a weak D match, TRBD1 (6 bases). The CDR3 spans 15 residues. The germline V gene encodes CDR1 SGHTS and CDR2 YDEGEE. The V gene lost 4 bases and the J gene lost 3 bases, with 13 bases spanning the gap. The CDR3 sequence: CASSRQVADTGELFF. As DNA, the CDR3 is TGTGCCAGCAGCCGACAGGTGGCGGACACCGGGGAGCTGTTTTTT.

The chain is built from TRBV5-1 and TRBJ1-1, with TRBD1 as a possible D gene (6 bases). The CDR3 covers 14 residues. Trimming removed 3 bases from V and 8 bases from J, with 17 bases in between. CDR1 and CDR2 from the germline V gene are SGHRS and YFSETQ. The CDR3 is CASSSGTGTREAFF. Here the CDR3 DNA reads TGCGCCAGCAGCTCGGGTACCGGGACAAGAGAAGCTTTCTTT.

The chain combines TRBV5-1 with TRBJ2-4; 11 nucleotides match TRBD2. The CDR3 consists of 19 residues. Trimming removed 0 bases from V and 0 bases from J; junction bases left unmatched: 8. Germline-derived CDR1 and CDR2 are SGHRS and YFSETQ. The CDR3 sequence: CASSLGLAGGTLAKNIQYF. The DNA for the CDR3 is TGCGCCAGCAGCTTGGGGCTAGCGGGGGGTACACTAGCCAAAAACATTCAGTACTTC. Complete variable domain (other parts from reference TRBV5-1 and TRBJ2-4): KAGVTQTPRYLIKTRGQQVTLSCSPISGHRSVSWYQQTPGQGLQFLFEYFSETQRNKGNFPGRFSGRQFSNSRSEMNVSTLELGDSALYLCASSLGLAGGTLAKNIQYFGAGTRLSVL.

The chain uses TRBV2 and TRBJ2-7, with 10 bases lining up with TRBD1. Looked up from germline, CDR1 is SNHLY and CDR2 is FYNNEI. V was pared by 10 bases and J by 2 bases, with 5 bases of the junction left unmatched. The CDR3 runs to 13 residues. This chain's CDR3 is CATRQGAPYEQYF. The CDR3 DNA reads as TGTGCCACCCGACAGGGGGCCCCCTACGAGCAGTACTTC. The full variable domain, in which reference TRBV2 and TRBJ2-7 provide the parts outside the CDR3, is EPEVTQTPSHQVTQMGQEVILRCVPISNHLYFYWYRQILGQKVEFLVSFYNNEISEKSEIFDDQFSVERPDGSNFTLKIRSTKLEDSAMYFCATRQGAPYEQYFGPGTRLTVT.